A selection of T cell receptor beta chains follows, all from one sample in a study of cytomegalovirus exposure and HLA in healthy donors. Repertoires were generated with immunoSEQ multiplex PCR, while TCRdb's copy carries only in-frame clones and drops some. The sample includes 35,000 or so clones. Sequencing used PBMCs. These receptors were taken from a man between 35 and 55 years old in good health and CMV-seropositive. Both conserved end residues are part of each CDR3. A D gene is named only where the DNA matches it firmly.

D gene	V gene	J gene	CDR3 protein	CDR3 DNA
NA	TRBV5-1	TRBJ2-3	CASSLGKGDSTDTQYF	TGCGCCAGCAGCTTGGGGAAGGGGGATAGCACAGATACGCAGTATTTT
TRBD2	TRBV4-1	TRBJ2-1	CASSQPSGRSYNEQFF	TGCGCCAGCAGCCAACCCAGCGGGAGATCCTACAATGAGCAGTTCTTC
NA	TRBV27	TRBJ2-2	CASSLSGGVTGELFF	TGTGCCAGCAGTTTATCAGGGGGAGTCACCGGGGAGCTGTTTTTT
TRBD1	TRBV27	TRBJ2-1	CASSYRGFYEQFF	TGTGCCAGCAGTTACAGGGGATTCTATGAGCAGTTCTTC
NA	TRBV19	TRBJ2-3	CASKLGGGFTDTQYF	TGTGCCAGTAAACTCGGCGGTGGATTCACAGATACGCAGTATTTT
NA	TRBV5-1	TRBJ1-5	CASSPGHYKARDSNQPQHF	TGCGCCAGCAGCCCGGGACACTATAAGGCGAGAGATAGCAATCAGCCCCAGCATTTT
TRBD2	TRBV6-5	TRBJ2-7	CASSGRGSYEQYF	TGTGCCAGCAGCGGGAGGGGGTCCTACGAGCAGTACTTC
NA	TRBV7-8	TRBJ2-6	CASSRNGVSGANVLTF	TGTGCCAGCAGCCGAAACGGGGTCTCTGGGGCCAACGTCCTGACTTTC
TRBD1	TRBV5-1	TRBJ1-1	CASSRDSNSFEAFF	TGCGCCAGCAGCCGGGACAGCAACTCCTTTGAAGCTTTCTTT
TRBD1	TRBV10-2	TRBJ1-5	CASSRTGGDQPQHF	TGCGCCAGCAGCCGGACAGGGGGAGATCAGCCCCAGCATTTT
NA	TRBV5-6	TRBJ1-1	CASSAPGDNMNTEAFF	TGTGCCAGCAGCGCTCCGGGGGATAACATGAACACTGAAGCTTTCTTT
TRBD1	TRBV15	TRBJ2-1	CATSSRQGSYNEQFF	TGTGCCACCAGCAGTCGACAGGGGTCCTACAATGAGCAGTTCTTC
TRBD1	TRBV7-8	TRBJ2-7	CASSLGQGARSGEQYF	TGTGCCAGCAGCTTGGGACAGGGGGCGCGTTCCGGCGAGCAGTACTTC
TRBD1	TRBV19	TRBJ1-5	CASRGDRGPNQPQHF	TGTGCCAGTAGGGGTGACAGGGGACCAAATCAGCCCCAGCATTTT
TRBD2	TRBV18	TRBJ2-5	CASSPGLAGLQETQYF	TGTGCCAGCTCACCAGGTCTAGCGGGACTCCAAGAGACCCAGTACTTC
NA	TRBV18	TRBJ2-5	CASSPEGFETQYF	TGTGCCAGCTCACCGGAGGGATTTGAGACCCAGTACTTC
NA	TRBV10-3	TRBJ1-5	CAAREGPSNQPQHF	TGTGCCGCGAGAGAGGGTCCTAGCAATCAGCCCCAGCATTTT
TRBD2	TRBV5-1	TRBJ2-7	CASSLLAGGYEQYF	TGCGCCAGCAGCTTACTAGCGGGAGGCTACGAGCAGTACTTC
NA	TRBV7-2	TRBJ1-2	CASSLEAGRGYTF	TGTGCCAGCAGCTTAGAGGCAGGGCGTGGCTACACCTTC
NA	TRBV10-3	TRBJ2-3	CAISPSTDTQYF	TGTGCCATCAGCCCTAGCACAGATACGCAGTATTTT
NA	TRBV27	TRBJ2-7	CASSEASGEQYF	TGTGCCAGCAGTGAAGCCTCGGGTGAGCAGTACTTC
NA	TRBV11-2	TRBJ2-3	CASSFVGGRDTQYF	TGTGCCAGCAGCTTTGTGGGAGGCAGAGATACGCAGTATTTT
NA	TRBV21-1	TRBJ1-2	CASRDDRGGAGGYTF	TGTGCCAGCAGGGACGACAGGGGAGGGGCGGGGGGCTACACCTTC
NA	TRBV11-3	TRBJ1-1	CASSSGGTEAFF	TGTGCCAGCAGCTCCGGAGGAACTGAAGCTTTCTTT
NA	TRBV5-1	TRBJ2-3	CASSEGLSKADTQYF	TGCGCCAGCAGCGAGGGACTCTCAAAGGCAGATACGCAGTATTTT
TRBD2	TRBV14	TRBJ2-7	CASSQGVAGGVQYF	TGTGCCAGCAGCCAAGGGGTAGCGGGAGGGGTGCAGTACTTC
TRBD1	TRBV28	TRBJ2-7	CASSLEDRGLGEQYF	TGTGCCAGCAGTTTGGAGGACAGGGGGCTTGGTGAGCAGTACTTC
TRBD1	TRBV27	TRBJ2-7	CASSLSTGRGLGQYF	TGTGCCAGCAGTTTATCGACAGGTAGGGGGCTTGGGCAGTACTTC
TRBD1	TRBV9	TRBJ1-2	CASSDRDRNRYGYTF	TGTGCCAGCAGCGATCGGGACAGAAACCGCTATGGCTACACCTTC
NA	TRBV19	TRBJ2-5	CASTTGGSRTQYF	TGTGCCAGTACCACGGGGGGCTCGCGGACCCAGTACTTC
TRBD2	TRBV7-9	TRBJ2-2	CASSLLAGTGELLF	TGTGCCAGCAGCTTATTAGCGGGAACCGGGGAGCTGCTTTTT
TRBD2	TRBV11-3	TRBJ2-7	CASSLGTSGRSYEQYF	TGTGCCAGCAGCTTAGGGACTAGCGGGAGGTCCTACGAGCAGTACTTC
NA	TRBV7-9	TRBJ2-1	CASLPRGIGLDLTEQFF	TGTGCCAGCCTCCCGAGGGGGATCGGACTAGACCTCACTGAGCAGTTCTTC
NA	TRBV6-4	TRBJ1-6	CASSDSSRGSPLHF	TGTGCCAGCAGTGACTCGAGTAGGGGCTCACCCCTCCACTTT
TRBD2	TRBV7-9	TRBJ2-5	CASCGGLAVQETQYF	TGTGCCAGCTGCGGTGGACTAGCGGTCCAAGAGACCCAGTACTTC
NA	TRBV29-1	TRBJ1-3	CSVEIGSGNTIYF	TGCAGCGTTGAAATCGGCTCTGGAAACACCATATATTTT
TRBD1	TRBV5-6	TRBJ1-5	CASSSYGTGFNQPQHF	TGTGCCAGCAGCTCCTACGGGACAGGGTTCAATCAGCCCCAGCATTTT
NA	TRBV2	TRBJ2-6	CASGTGGPGANVLTF	TGTGCCAGCGGGACCGGAGGGCCTGGGGCCAACGTCCTGACTTTC
TRBD2	TRBV6-1	TRBJ2-1	CTSSELLAVNEQFF	TGTACCAGCAGTGAACTACTAGCGGTTAATGAGCAGTTCTTC
NA	TRBV5-4	TRBJ1-1	CASSPTGSMNTEAFF	TGTGCCAGCAGCCCCACAGGGAGTATGAACACTGAAGCTTTCTTT
TRBD1	TRBV2	TRBJ2-6	CASTGQATSGANVLTF	TGTGCCAGCACGGGACAGGCCACCTCTGGGGCCAACGTCCTGACTTTC
TRBD1	TRBV5-1	TRBJ2-7	CASSEDRAIYEQYF	TGCGCCAGCAGCGAGGACAGGGCCATCTACGAGCAGTACTTC
TRBD1	TRBV5-1	TRBJ1-4	CASSSTGVEEKLFF	TGCGCCAGCAGCTCCACAGGGGTGGAGGAAAAACTGTTTTTT
TRBD1	TRBV7-8	TRBJ2-2	CASSPGGGTRGTGELFF	TGTGCCAGCAGTCCAGGGGGCGGAACCAGGGGTACCGGGGAGCTGTTTTTT
NA	TRBV9	TRBJ2-6	CASSVSWGDSGANVLTF	TGTGCCAGCAGCGTATCTTGGGGGGACTCTGGGGCCAACGTCCTGACTTTC
NA	TRBV6-1	TRBJ1-5	CASSGGGLASQPQHF	TGTGCCAGCAGTGGTGGAGGGTTGGCGAGTCAGCCCCAGCATTTT
TRBD2	TRBV6-1	TRBJ2-1	CASSQTSGKINEQFF	TGTGCCAGCAGTCAGACTAGCGGGAAGATCAATGAGCAGTTCTTC
TRBD2	TRBV11-2	TRBJ2-5	CASSSRGGLAGIRETQYF	TGTGCCAGCAGCTCCCGGGGGGGACTAGCGGGAATCAGAGAGACCCAGTACTTC
TRBD1	TRBV11-1	TRBJ2-5	CASSLGGQGKEETQYF	TGTGCCAGCAGCTTAGGGGGACAGGGCAAGGAAGAGACCCAGTACTTC
NA	TRBV7-2	TRBJ2-1	CASSFGPGWVSYNEQFF	NA
NA	TRBV11-3	TRBJ2-1	CASSPSERYNEQFF	TGTGCCAGCAGCCCTTCGGAGAGGTACAATGAGCAGTTCTTC
NA	TRBV18	TRBJ1-5	CASSPQNQPQHF	TGTGCCAGCTCACCTCAGAATCAGCCCCAGCATTTT
NA	TRBV5-5	TRBJ2-7	CASSLPGTGRSEQYF	TGTGCCAGCAGCTTGCCCGGTACAGGACGGAGTGAGCAGTACTTC
NA	TRBV5-5	TRBJ1-2	CASSVQGLEGYTF	TGTGCCAGCAGCGTACAGGGTTTGGAAGGCTACACCTTC
NA	TRBV13	TRBJ1-3	CASSFRGGSSGNTIYF	TGTGCCAGCAGCTTCAGGGGTGGGAGCTCTGGAAACACCATATATTTT
TRBD2	TRBV11-3	TRBJ2-1	CASSSATSGGYNEQFF	TGTGCCAGCAGCTCCGCAACTAGCGGGGGTTACAATGAGCAGTTCTTC